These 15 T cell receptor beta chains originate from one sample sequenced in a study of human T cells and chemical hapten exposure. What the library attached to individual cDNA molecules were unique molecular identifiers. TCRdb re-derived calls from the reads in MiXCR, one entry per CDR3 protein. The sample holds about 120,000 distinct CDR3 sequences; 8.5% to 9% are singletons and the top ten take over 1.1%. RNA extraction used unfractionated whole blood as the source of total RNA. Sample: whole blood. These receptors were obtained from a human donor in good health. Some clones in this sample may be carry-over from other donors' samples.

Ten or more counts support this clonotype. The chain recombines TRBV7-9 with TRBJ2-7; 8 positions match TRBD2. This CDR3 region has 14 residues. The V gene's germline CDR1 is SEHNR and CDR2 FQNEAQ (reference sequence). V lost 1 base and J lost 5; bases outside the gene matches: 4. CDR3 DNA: TGTGCCAGCAGCTTAGTGCTAGCGGGCAACGAGCAGTACTTC. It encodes CASSLVLAGNEQYF.

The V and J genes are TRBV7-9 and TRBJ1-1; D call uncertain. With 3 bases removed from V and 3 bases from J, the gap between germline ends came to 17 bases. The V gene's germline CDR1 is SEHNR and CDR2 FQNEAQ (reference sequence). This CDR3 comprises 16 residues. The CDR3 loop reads CASSFGEMARDTEAFF. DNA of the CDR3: TGTGCCAGCAGCTTTGGAGAAATGGCGAGGGACACTGAAGCTTTCTTT. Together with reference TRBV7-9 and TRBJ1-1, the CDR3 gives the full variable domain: DTGVSQNPRHKITKRGQNVTFRCDPISEHNRLYWYRQTLGQGPEFLTYFQNEAQLEKSRLLSDRFSAERPKGSFSTLEIQRTEQGDSAMYLCASSFGEMARDTEAFFGQGTRLTVV.

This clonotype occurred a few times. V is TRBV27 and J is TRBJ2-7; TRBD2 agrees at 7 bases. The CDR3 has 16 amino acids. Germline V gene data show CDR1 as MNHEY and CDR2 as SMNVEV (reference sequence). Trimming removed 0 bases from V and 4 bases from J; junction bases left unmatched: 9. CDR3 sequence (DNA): TGTGCCAGCAGTTTATCCCGGAGCGGGAAGGGTTACGAGCAGTACTTC. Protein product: CASSLSRSGKGYEQYF.

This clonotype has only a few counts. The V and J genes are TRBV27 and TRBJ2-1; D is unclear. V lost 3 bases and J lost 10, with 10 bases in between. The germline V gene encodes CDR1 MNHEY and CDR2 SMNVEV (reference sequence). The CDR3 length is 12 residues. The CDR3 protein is CASSFLDREQFF. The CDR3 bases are TGTGCCAGCAGTTTCTTAGACCGGGAGCAGTTCTTC.

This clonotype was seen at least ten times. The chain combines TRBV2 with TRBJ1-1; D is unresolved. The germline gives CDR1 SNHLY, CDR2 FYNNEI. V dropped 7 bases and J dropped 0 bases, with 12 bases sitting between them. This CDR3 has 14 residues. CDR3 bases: TGTGCCAGCAAACTAAGATTTATGAACACTGAAGCTTTCTTT. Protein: CASKLRFMNTEAFF.

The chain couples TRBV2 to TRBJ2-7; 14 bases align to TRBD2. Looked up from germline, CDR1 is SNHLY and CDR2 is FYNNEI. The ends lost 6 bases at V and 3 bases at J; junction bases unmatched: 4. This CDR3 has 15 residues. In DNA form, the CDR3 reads TGTGCCAGCAGCCGCGGGACTAGCGGGAGCTACGAGCAGTACTTC. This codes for CASSRGTSGSYEQYF. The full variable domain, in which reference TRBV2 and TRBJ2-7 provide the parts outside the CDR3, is EPEVTQTPSHQVTQMGQEVILRCVPISNHLYFYWYRQILGQKVEFLVSFYNNEISEKSEIFDDQFSVERPDGSNFTLKIRSTKLEDSAMYFCASSRGTSGSYEQYFGPGTRLTVT.

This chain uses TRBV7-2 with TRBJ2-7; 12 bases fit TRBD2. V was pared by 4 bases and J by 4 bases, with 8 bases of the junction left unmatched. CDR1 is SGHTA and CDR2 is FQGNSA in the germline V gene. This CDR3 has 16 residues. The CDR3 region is CASSSHGLAGRYEQYF. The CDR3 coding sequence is TGTGCCAGCAGCTCACACGGACTAGCGGGGAGATACGAGCAGTACTTC.

CDR3 DNA: TGTGCCAGCAGCCAAGATCCCCCGGGGTTGAGCACAGATACGCAGTATTTT. Its translation is CASSQDPPGLSTDTQYF. The chain recombines TRBV4-2 with TRBJ2-3; maybe TRBD2 (5 bases). CDR1 LGHNA and CDR2 YNFKEQ come from the germline V gene. The CDR3 contains 17 residues. Trimming took 0 bases from V and 0 from J, leaving 13 bases between them.

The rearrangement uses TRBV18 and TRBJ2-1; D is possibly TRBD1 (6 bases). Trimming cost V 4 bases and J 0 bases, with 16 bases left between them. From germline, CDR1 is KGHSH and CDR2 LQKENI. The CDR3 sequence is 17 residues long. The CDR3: CASSQGVDTSSYNEQFF. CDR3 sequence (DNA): TGTGCCAGCTCACAGGGGGTAGACACGAGCTCCTACAATGAGCAGTTCTTC.

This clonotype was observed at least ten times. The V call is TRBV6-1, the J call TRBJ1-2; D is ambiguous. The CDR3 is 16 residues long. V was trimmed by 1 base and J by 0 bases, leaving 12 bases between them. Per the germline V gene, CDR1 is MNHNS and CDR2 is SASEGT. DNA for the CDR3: TGTGCCAGCAGTGAAGATGCGGGGTGGGCTAACTATGGCTACACCTTC. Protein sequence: CASSEDAGWANYGYTF.

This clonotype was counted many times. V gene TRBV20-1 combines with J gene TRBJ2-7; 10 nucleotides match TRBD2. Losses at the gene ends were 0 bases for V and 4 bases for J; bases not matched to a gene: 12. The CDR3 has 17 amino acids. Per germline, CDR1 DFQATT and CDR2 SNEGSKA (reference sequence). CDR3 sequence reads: CSARDRSLAGESYEQYF. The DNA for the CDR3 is TGCAGTGCTAGAGATCGAAGCCTAGCGGGAGAGTCTTACGAGCAGTACTTC.

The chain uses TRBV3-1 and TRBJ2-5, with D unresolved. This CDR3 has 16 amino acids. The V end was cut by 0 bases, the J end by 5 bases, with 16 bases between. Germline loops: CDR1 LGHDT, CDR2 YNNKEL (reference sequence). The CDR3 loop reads CASSQEAAAWKETQYF. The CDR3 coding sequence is TGTGCCAGCAGCCAAGAGGCGGCAGCGTGGAAGGAGACCCAGTACTTC.

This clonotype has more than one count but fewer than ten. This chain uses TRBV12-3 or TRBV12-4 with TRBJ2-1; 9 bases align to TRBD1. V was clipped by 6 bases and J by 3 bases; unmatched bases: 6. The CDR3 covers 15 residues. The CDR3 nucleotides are TGTGCCAGCAGCTCCGGGACAGGGCACTACAATGAGCAGTTCTTC. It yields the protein CASSSGTGHYNEQFF.

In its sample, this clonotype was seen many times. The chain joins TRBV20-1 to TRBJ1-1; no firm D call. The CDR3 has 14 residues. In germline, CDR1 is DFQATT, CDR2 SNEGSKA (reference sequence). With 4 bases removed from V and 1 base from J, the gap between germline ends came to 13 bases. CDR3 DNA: TGCAGTGCTACTCCGGGTTCCCGGAACACTGAAGCTTTCTTT. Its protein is CSATPGSRNTEAFF.

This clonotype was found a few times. The CDR3 DNA follows: TGTGCCAGCAGCCCCGGGGACTTCACAGATACGCAGTATTTT. The encoded protein is CASSPGDFTDTQYF. The chain carries TRBV12-3 or TRBV12-4 and TRBJ2-3, with a possible D match to TRBD2 (6 bases). The CDR3 is 14 residues long. With 6 bases removed from V and 2 bases from J, the gap between germline ends came to 12 bases.